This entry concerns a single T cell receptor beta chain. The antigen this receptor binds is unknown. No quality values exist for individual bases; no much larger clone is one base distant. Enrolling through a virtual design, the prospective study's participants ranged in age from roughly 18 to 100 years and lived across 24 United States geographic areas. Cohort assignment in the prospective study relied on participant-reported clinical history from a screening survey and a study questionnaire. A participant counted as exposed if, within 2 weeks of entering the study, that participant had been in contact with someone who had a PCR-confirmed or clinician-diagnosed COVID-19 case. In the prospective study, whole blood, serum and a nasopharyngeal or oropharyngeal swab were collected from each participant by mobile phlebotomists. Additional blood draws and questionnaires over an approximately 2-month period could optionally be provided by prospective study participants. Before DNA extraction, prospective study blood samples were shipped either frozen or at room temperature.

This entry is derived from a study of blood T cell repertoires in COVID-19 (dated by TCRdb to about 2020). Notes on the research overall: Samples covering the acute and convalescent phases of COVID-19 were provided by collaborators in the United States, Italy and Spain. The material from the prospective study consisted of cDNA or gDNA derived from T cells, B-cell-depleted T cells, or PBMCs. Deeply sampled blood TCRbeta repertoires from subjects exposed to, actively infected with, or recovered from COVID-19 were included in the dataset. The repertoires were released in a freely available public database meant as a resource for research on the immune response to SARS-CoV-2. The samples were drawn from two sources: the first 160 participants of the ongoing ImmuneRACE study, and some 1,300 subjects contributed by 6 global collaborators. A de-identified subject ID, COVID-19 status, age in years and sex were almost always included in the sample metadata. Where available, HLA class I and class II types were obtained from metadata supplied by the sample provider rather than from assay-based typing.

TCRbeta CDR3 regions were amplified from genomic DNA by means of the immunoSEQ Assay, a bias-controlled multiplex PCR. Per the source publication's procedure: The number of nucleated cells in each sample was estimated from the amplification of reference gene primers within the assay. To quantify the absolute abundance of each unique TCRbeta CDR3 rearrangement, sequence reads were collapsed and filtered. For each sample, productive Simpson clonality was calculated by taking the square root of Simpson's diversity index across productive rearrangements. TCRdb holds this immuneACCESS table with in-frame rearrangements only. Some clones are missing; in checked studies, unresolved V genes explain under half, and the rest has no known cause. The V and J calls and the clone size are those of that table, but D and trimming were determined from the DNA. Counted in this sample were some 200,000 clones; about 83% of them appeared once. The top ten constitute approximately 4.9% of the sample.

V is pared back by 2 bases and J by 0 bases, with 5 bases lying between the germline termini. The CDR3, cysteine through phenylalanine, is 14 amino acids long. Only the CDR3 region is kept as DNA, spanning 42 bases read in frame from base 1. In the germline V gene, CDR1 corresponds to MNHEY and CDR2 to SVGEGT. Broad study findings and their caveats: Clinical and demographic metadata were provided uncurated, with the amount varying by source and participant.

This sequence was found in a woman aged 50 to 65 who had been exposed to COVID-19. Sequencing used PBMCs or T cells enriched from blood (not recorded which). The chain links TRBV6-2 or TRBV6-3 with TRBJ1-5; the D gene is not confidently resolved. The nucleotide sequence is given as TGTGCCAGCAGTTACCGGTATAGCAATCAGCCCCAGCATTTT. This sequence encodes CASSYRYSNQPQHF.